This T cell receptor beta chain is drawn from a study of blood T cell repertoires in COVID-19. V lost 2 bases to trimming and J lost 10 bases; unmatched junction nucleotides: 9. CDR1 is SGHDT and CDR2 is YYEEEE in the germline V gene. The CDR3 runs to 17 residues. The table came from immunoSEQ multiplex PCR; TCRdb's copy has only in-frame clones and leaves some out. The table shows about 270,000 clones, with over 80% occurring only once. This clonotype originated in a woman in her 30s with acute COVID-19. This chain links TRBV5-6 with TRBJ2-4, with 16 bases that match TRBD2. Sequenced material: PBMCs or T cells enriched from blood (not recorded which). DNA of the CDR3: TGTGCCAGCAGCTTCCCGGGACTAGCGGGAGGGCCGGGTATTCAGTACTTC. Protein product: CASSFPGLAGGPGIQYF.